These T cell receptor beta chains were read from a single sample in a study of molecular identifiers for immune sequencing clone quantification. From the PCR reads, TCRdb called clonotypes with MiXCR, one entry per CDR3 protein. The profile shows about 500,000 distinct CDR3 sequences, around 21% of them singletons. Sequenced sample: naive CD8+ T cells from blood, with Jurkat cell RNA spiked in. The origin of the receptors is a human donor in good health. Some libraries in this study had Jurkat cell RNA spiked in. Each CDR3 is given with its conserved first and last residue. The D gene is left open where the match is weak. Clone size is not always given. Where it is, it says once, few, many or a class for expanded clones.

clone_size d_call j_call cdr3_length v_call cdr3_aa cdr3_nt
NA TRBD2 TRBJ2-1 14 TRBV7-7 CASSLNGGADGQFF TGTGCCAGCAGCCTTAACGGGGGGGCCGACGGGCAGTTCTTC
many NA TRBJ2-3 12 TRBV7-2 CASSFWTDTQYF TGTGCCAGCAGCTTTTGGACAGATACGCAGTATTTT
many NA TRBJ1-1 13 TRBV29-1 CSVEPGANTEAFF TGCAGCGTTGAACCGGGGGCGAACACTGAAGCTTTCTTT
many NA TRBJ2-3 13 TRBV20-1 CSARTRNTDTQYF TGCAGTGCTAGAACGAGGAACACAGATACGCAGTATTTT
few NA TRBJ2-1 16 TRBV6-1 CASSDSYTGYIYEQFF TGTGCCAGCAGTGACTCGTATACGGGATATATCTATGAGCAGTTCTTC
NA TRBD1 TRBJ1-5 14 TRBV9 CASSVAEGGQPQHF TGTGCCAGCAGCGTAGCAGAAGGGGGCCAGCCCCAGCATTTT
NA NA TRBJ2-1 14 TRBV6-2/TRBV6-3 CASSYGGHNGEQFF TGTGCCAGCAGTTACGGGGGGCACAACGGTGAGCAGTTCTTC
many NA TRBJ1-1 18 TRBV6-2/TRBV6-3 CASSYSVQQETYPTEAFF TGTGCCAGCAGTTACTCGGTTCAGCAGGAGACCTATCCGACTGAAGCTTTCTTT
NA NA TRBJ2-4 13 TRBV18 CASSLDSQNIQYF TGTGCCAGCTCACTGGACAGTCAAAACATTCAGTACTTC
many TRBD2 TRBJ2-3 16 TRBV2 CASSDPASGSTDTQYF TGTGCCAGCAGTGATCCGGCTAGCGGTAGCACAGATACGCAGTATTTT
NA NA TRBJ1-1 14 TRBV5-1 CASSSDISGTETFF TGCGCCAGCAGCTCGGATATTAGTGGCACTGAAACTTTCTTT
many NA TRBJ2-5 10 TRBV29-1 CSVYSETQYF TGCAGCGTTTATTCAGAGACCCAGTACTTC
NA NA TRBJ1-2 14 TRBV6-5 CASSYSNANYGYTF TGTGCCAGCAGTTACTCGAACGCTAACTATGGCTACACCTTC
NA NA TRBJ1-6 16 TRBV7-8 CASSLTIQGPFTPLHF TGTGCCAGCAGCTTAACCATACAGGGCCCCTTTACACCCCTCCACTTT
many TRBD1 TRBJ2-4 14 TRBV10-2 CASRDSKSKNIQYF TGCGCCAGTCGGGACAGTAAATCCAAAAACATTCAGTACTTC
NA NA TRBJ2-6 13 TRBV12-3/TRBV12-4 CVSSLAGANVLTF TGTGTCAGCAGTTTAGCCGGGGCCAACGTCCTGACTTTC
NA NA TRBJ1-2 13 TRBV27 CASSFNSNYGYTF TGTGCCAGCAGTTTTAACAGCAACTATGGCTACACCTTC
NA TRBD2 TRBJ2-3 16 TRBV27 CASSFELAGGLDTQYF TGTGCCAGCAGTTTCGAACTAGCGGGGGGGCTCGATACGCAGTATTTT
NA NA TRBJ2-3 15 TRBV27 CASSLSSTGQDTQYF TGTGCCAGCAGTTTATCGAGCACAGGGCAGGATACGCAGTATTTT
many NA TRBJ1-1 13 TRBV7-6 CASSLYGVTEAFF TGTGCCAGCAGCTTATACGGGGTCACTGAAGCTTTCTTT
many NA TRBJ2-7 14 TRBV4-3 CASSQDRTSYEQYF TGCGCCAGCAGCCAAGACCGGACATCCTACGAGCAGTACTTC
NA TRBD2 TRBJ2-5 14 TRBV11-2 CASSSTLAAETQYF TGTGCCAGCAGCTCCACACTAGCGGCGGAGACCCAGTACTTC
few NA TRBJ2-7 15 TRBV27 CASSLSGRGGNEQYF TGTGCCAGCAGTTTATCTGGCAGGGGAGGTAACGAGCAGTACTTC
NA NA TRBJ1-4 12 TRBV7-9 CASSSTGRAVVF TGTGCCAGCAGCTCAACCGGACGGGCCGTTGTATTT
many NA TRBJ2-7 14 TRBV5-6 CASSLDPSSYEQYF TGTGCCAGCAGCTTAGACCCGAGCTCCTACGAGCAGTACTTC
few NA TRBJ2-7 17 TRBV7-9 CASSLAAGAGNSYEQYF TGTGCCAGCAGCTTAGCCGCCGGGGCAGGCAATTCCTACGAGCAGTACTTC
NA NA TRBJ1-2 16 TRBV14 CASSQERNRPHYGHTF TGTGCCAGCAGCCAAGAAAGGAACAGGCCCCACTATGGCCACACCTTC
many TRBD2 TRBJ2-1 15 TRBV29-1 CSVEFSGRGYNEQFF TGCAGCGTTGAGTTTAGCGGGAGGGGGTACAATGAGCAGTTCTTC
many NA TRBJ2-3 15 TRBV5-1 CASSLAWGPADTQYF TGCGCCAGCAGCTTGGCCTGGGGGCCCGCAGATACGCAGTATTTT
few TRBD1 TRBJ1-1 17 TRBV28 CASSLETGGLGNTEAFF TGTGCCAGCAGTTTAGAGACAGGGGGCTTGGGGAACACTGAAGCTTTCTTT
NA NA TRBJ1-1 15 TRBV23-1 CASSHPSQSNTEVFF TGCGCCAGCAGTCATCCAAGTCAATCGAACACTGAAGTTTTCTTT
few NA TRBJ2-3 15 TRBV6-5 CASSPTTKGTDTQYF TGTGCCAGCAGCCCAACTACCAAGGGCACAGATACGCAGTATTTT
NA TRBD1 TRBJ2-7 14 TRBV27 CASREGQGFNEQYF TGTGCCAGCAGGGAGGGACAGGGATTTAACGAGCAGTACTTC
many NA TRBJ1-4 15 TRBV7-9 CASSPREATNEKLFF TGTGCCAGCAGCCCACGAGAAGCAACTAATGAAAAACTGTTTTTT
NA TRBD1 TRBJ1-1 17 TRBV30 CAWSPRSTGTGGTEAFF TGTGCCTGGAGTCCCAGATCCACCGGGACAGGGGGCACTGAAGCTTTCTTT
many TRBD2 TRBJ2-7 16 TRBV18 CASSPLLAGGPYEQYF TGTGCCAGCTCACCGCTATTAGCGGGGGGTCCCTACGAGCAGTACTTC
few TRBD2 TRBJ2-1 14 TRBV6-2/TRBV6-3 CASSSTSGGDEQFF TGTGCCAGCAGTTCTACTAGCGGGGGCGATGAGCAGTTCTTC
few NA TRBJ1-2 16 TRBV11-2 CASSLAGGGPFYGYTF TGTGCCAGCAGCTTAGCCGGGGGCGGGCCCTTTTATGGCTACACCTTC
many NA TRBJ1-5 13 TRBV2 CASSELGNQPQHF TGTGCCAGCAGTGAACTCGGCAATCAGCCCCAGCATTTT
few TRBD2 TRBJ2-2 15 TRBV30 CAWSSGRAGTGELFF TGTGCCTGGAGTAGCGGGAGGGCCGGCACCGGGGAGCTGTTTTTT
NA TRBD1 TRBJ1-2 14 TRBV7-9 CACSPTGSSYGYTF TGTGCCTGCAGCCCGACAGGGTCCTCCTATGGCTACACCTTC
NA NA TRBJ2-2 16 TRBV9 CASSTPGLPRGGELFF TGTGCCAGCAGCACCCCGGGACTTCCACGGGGCGGGGAGCTGTTTTTT
few TRBD1 TRBJ2-7 17 TRBV13 CASSLGTGGAKFNEQYF TGTGCCAGCAGCCTCGGGACAGGGGGCGCTAAGTTTAACGAGCAGTACTTC
NA NA TRBJ2-4 16 TRBV19 CASSMWLEIAKNIQYF TGTGCCAGTAGTATGTGGTTAGAAATAGCCAAAAACATTCAGTACTTC
few TRBD1 TRBJ1-4 14 TRBV7-2 CASSSQGPYEKLFF TGTGCCAGCAGCTCACAGGGGCCGTATGAAAAACTGTTTTTT
few TRBD2 TRBJ2-7 17 TRBV19 CASSMASGGPISYEQYF TGTGCCAGTAGTATGGCTAGCGGGGGGCCCATCTCCTACGAGCAGTACTTC
NA TRBD2 TRBJ2-1 16 TRBV7-9 CAGSPSEREIFNEQFF TGTGCCGGCAGCCCCTCAGAGCGGGAGATATTCAATGAGCAGTTCTTC
few NA TRBJ1-2 11 TRBV29-1 CSVVWGDGYTF TGCAGCGTTGTATGGGGAGATGGCTACACCTTC
few TRBD2 TRBJ2-2 16 TRBV7-8 CASSLVGLAGTGELFF TGTGCCAGCAGCTTAGTCGGACTAGCTGGTACCGGGGAGCTGTTTTTT
many NA TRBJ2-3 12 TRBV4-1 CASSLKSDTQYF TGCGCCAGCAGCCTTAAGTCAGATACGCAGTATTTT
few TRBD2 TRBJ2-1 15 TRBV27 CASTRGTSGGGEQFF TGTGCCAGCACAAGAGGGACTAGCGGGGGGGGTGAGCAGTTCTTC
many NA TRBJ2-3 12 TRBV19 CASTNHGDTQYF TGTGCCAGTACCAACCACGGAGATACGCAGTATTTT
few NA TRBJ1-1 17 TRBV4-3 CASSQDGLGGGDTEAFF TGCGCCAGCAGCCAAGATGGGTTAGGGGGGGGGGACACTGAAGCTTTCTTT